This T cell receptor beta chain was identified in a study of ipilimumab plus nivolumab after autologous stem cell transplantation. Study overall: Typical patient got 5 ipilimumab doses and 7 or 8 nivolumab doses (median).

V shed 7 bases, J shed 6 bases, and the junction held 11 bases outside the gene matches. This CDR3 region has 15 residues. Germline values: CDR1 SQVTM, CDR2 ANQGSEA. Sequenced by immunoSEQ multiplex PCR; TCRdb stores in-frame clones only, minus some. The table has about 43,000 clones, about 88% seen once. Patients got ipilimumab 1 mg/kg beginning 14 to 28 days post-transplant. The sequences come from PBMCs, collected in a trial of ipilimumab plus nivolumab as post-transplant consolidation. The J gene is TRBJ2-3, the V gene TRBV29-1; 12 nucleotides align to TRBD1. The TCR was taken from a male donor with multiple myeloma. The CDR3 spells CSGDRGTGGADTQYF. The CDR3 nucleotides read TGCAGCGGGGACCGCGGGACAGGGGGCGCCGATACGCAGTATTTT.